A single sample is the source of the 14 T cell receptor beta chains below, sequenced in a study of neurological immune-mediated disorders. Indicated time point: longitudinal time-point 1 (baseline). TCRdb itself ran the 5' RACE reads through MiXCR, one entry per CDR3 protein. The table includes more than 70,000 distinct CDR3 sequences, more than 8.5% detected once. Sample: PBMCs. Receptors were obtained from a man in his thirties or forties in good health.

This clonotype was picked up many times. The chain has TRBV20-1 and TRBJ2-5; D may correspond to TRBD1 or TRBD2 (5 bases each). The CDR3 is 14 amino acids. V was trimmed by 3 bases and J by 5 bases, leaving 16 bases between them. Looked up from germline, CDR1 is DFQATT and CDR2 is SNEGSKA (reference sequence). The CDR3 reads CSASVTNWGETQYF. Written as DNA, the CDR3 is TGCAGTGCTAGCGTGACGAACTGGGGGGAGACCCAGTACTTC.

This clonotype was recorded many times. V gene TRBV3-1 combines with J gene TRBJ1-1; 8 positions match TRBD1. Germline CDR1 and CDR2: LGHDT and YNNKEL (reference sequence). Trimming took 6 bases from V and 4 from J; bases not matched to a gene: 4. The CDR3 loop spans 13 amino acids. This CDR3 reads CASSAGGGTEAFF. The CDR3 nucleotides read TGTGCCAGCAGTGCAGGGGGCGGCACTGAAGCTTTCTTT. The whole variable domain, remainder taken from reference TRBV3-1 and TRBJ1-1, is DTAVSQTPKYLVTQMGNDKSIKCEQNLGHDTMYWYKQDSKKFLKIMFSYNNKELIINETVPNRFSPKSPDKAHLNLHINSLELGDSAVYFCASSAGGGTEAFFGQGTRLTVV.

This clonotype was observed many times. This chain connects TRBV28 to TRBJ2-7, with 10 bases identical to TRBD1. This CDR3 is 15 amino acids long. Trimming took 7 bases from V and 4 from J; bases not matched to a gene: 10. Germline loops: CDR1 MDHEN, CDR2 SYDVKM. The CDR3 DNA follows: TGTGCCAGCATTACCGGGACAGGGGTTTCGTACGAGCAGTACTTC. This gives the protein CASITGTGVSYEQYF.

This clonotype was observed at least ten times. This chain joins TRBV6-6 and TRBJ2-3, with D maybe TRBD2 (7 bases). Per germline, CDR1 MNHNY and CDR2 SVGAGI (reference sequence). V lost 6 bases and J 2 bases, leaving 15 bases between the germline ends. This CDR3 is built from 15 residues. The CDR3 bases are TGTGCCAGCAGGGGGAGGGGGGGACCCACAGATACGCAGTATTTT. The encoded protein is CASRGRGGPTDTQYF.

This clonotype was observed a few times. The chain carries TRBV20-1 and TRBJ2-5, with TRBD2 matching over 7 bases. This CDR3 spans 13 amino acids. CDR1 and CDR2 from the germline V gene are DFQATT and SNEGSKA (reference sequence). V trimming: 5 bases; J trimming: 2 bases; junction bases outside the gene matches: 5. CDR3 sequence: CSAPSGAQETQYF. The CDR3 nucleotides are TGCAGTGCTCCGAGCGGGGCGCAAGAGACCCAGTACTTC.

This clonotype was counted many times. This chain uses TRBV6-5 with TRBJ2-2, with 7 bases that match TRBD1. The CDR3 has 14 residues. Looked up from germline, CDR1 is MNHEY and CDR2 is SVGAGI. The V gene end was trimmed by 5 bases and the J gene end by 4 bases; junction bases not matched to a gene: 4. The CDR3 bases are TGTGCCAGCAGTCGGGACAGAGCCACCGGGGAGCTGTTTTTT. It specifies CASSRDRATGELFF.

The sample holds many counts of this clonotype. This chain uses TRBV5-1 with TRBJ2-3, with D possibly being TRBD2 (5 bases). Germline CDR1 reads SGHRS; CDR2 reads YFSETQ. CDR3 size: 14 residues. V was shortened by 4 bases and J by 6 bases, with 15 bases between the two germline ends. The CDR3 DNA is TGCGCCAGCAGCCCTGGGAGATTTCTCGATACGCAGTATTTT. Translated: CASSPGRFLDTQYF.

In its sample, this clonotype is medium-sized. The CDR3 here is CASSFTTSAQETQYF. CDR3 nucleotide sequence: TGTGCCAGCAGTTTCACAACTAGCGCGCAAGAGACCCAGTACTTC. V is TRBV12-3 or TRBV12-4 and J is TRBJ2-5, with TRBD2 matching 7 bases. Trimming at V came to 3 bases and at J to 2 bases, leaving 6 bases not matched to a gene. This CDR3 has 15 amino acids.

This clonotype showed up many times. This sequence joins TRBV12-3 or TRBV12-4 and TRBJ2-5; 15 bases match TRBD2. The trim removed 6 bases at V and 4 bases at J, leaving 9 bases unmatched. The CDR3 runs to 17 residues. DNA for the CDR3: TGTGCCAGCAGCCCTGGACTAGCGGGAGGGCCCGGAGAGACCCAGTACTTC. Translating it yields CASSPGLAGGPGETQYF.

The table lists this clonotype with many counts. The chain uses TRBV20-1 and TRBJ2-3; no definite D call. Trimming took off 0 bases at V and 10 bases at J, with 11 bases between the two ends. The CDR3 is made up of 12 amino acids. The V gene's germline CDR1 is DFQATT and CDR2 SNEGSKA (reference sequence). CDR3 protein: CSARDQQISQYF. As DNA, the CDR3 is TGCAGTGCTAGAGATCAGCAGATTTCGCAGTATTTT.

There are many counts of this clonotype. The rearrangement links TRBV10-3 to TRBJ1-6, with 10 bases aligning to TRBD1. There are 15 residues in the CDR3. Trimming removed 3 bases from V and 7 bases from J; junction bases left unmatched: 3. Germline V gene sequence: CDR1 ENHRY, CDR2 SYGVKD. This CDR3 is CAISDTGQGNSPLHF. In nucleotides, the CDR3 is TGTGCCATCAGTGATACGGGACAGGGGAATTCACCCCTCCACTTT.

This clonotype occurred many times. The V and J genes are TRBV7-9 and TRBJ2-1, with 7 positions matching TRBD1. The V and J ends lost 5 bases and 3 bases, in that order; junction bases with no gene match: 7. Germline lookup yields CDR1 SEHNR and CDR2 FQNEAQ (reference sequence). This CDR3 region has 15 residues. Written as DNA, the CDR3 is TGTGCCAGCAGCGGATACAGGGGTTACTACAATGAGCAGTTCTTC. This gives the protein CASSGYRGYYNEQFF.

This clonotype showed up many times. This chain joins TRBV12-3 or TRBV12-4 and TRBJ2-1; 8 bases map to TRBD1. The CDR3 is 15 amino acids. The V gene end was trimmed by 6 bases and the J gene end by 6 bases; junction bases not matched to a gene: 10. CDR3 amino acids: CASSQTGAAANEQFF. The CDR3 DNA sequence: TGTGCCAGCAGCCAGACAGGGGCGGCGGCCAATGAGCAGTTCTTC.

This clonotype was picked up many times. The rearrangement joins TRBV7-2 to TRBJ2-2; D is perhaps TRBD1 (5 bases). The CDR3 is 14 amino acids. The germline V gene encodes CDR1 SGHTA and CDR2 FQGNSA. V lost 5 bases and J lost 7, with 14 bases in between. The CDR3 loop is CASSREQVLGELFF. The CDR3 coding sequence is TGTGCCAGCAGCAGAGAACAGGTTCTCGGGGAGCTGTTTTTT.